The 6 T cell receptor beta chains listed next were all sequenced from one sample in a study of blood T cells in healthy people across ages. It was with a sample-barcoded 5' primer and a J-beta primer mix that a second PCR of roughly 6 to 12 cycles was run. Each CDR3 protein gets one entry after TCRdb re-called the 5' RACE reads with MiXCR. The table has fewer than 650,000 distinct CDR3 sequences, 27% seen once. The data also belong to a second study, concerning T cells of mothers and their children.

Sequenced material: blood. The receptors stem from a boy aged 2 to 9 in good health.

The chain links TRBV2 to TRBJ2-5, with D possibly matching TRBD1 (6 bases). CDR1 is SNHLY, CDR2 FYNNEI, per germline. V was cut by 7 bases and J by 3 bases, with 15 bases left in between. This CDR3 is 14 amino acids long. CDR3 in DNA: TGTGCCAGCAAGTATGGGCAGGGGAAAGAGACCCAGTACTTC. Protein: CASKYGQGKETQYF.

The V gene is TRBV21-1, the J gene TRBJ2-1; TRBD1, as called in the table, went unchecked against the DNA. TRBV21-1 represents a pseudogene. The CDR3 consists of 15 residues. The DNA of the CDR3 is TGTGCCAGCACCCGGACTAGTAGCTCCTACAATGAGCAGTTCTTC. It codes for CASTRTSSSYNEQFF.

For this clonotype: The junction and the germline gene differ at one end; a read error may be behind it. The genes are TRBV7-9 and TRBJ2-5; D is unresolved. Germline V CDR1 and CDR2: SEHNR, FQNEAQ (reference sequence). The CDR3 sequence is 13 residues long. The CDR3 nucleotides are TGTGCCAGCAGCCCGACGACCCGGTTGATCGGGTTCTTC. Its protein is CASSPTTRLIGFF.

J is TRBJ2-4 and V is TRBV9, with D uncertain. The V gene's germline CDR1 is SGDLS and CDR2 YYNGEE. Trimming removed 0 bases from V and 5 bases from J, with 12 bases in between. The CDR3 is 15 amino acids. The CDR3 loop is CASSVEQGPENIQYF. In nucleotides, the CDR3 is TGTGCCAGCAGCGTAGAACAAGGCCCCGAAAACATTCAGTACTTC. Filled out from reference TRBV9 and TRBJ2-4, the complete variable domain reads DSGVTQTPKHLITATGQRVTLRCSPRSGDLSVYWYQQSLDQGLQFLIQYYNGEERAKGNILERFSAQQFPDLHSELNLSSLELGDSALYFCASSVEQGPENIQYFGAGTRLSVL.

J is TRBJ1-1 and V is TRBV20-1; perhaps TRBD1 as D (6 bases). The CDR3 extends over 15 amino acids. Germline V gives CDR1 DFQATT, CDR2 SNEGSKA (reference sequence). V gave up 0 bases and J gave up 1 base, with 12 bases separating them. The CDR3 DNA sequence: TGCAGTGCTAGAGATAAGGCAGGGGCGAACACTGAAGCTTTCTTT. Encoded protein: CSARDKAGANTEAFF.

The sample holds a few counts of this clonotype. CDR3 sequence reads: CASSQDRYQPQHF. The DNA of the CDR3 is TGTGCCAGCAGCCAAGACCGGTATCAGCCCCAGCATTTT. The rearrangement uses TRBV3-1 and TRBJ1-5; no clear D gene. The V gene lost 0 bases and the J gene lost 5 bases, with 5 bases spanning the gap. CDR3 size: 13 residues. Germline lookup yields CDR1 LGHDT and CDR2 YNNKEL (reference sequence).